The 24 T cell receptor beta chains presented below share a single source sample, sequenced in a study of T cell responses to AZD1222 COVID-19 vaccine. Libraries were prepared by immunoSEQ multiplex PCR; TCRdb keeps only in-frame clonotypes and omits some of them. The top ten clones hold under 30% of a sample with 92,000 or so clones, 85% to 90% of them seen once. This specimen was peripheral blood, taken on day 0 of AZD1222 vaccination. The origin of the receptors is an adult in good health.

The rearrangement uses TRBV7-2 and TRBJ2-3; the D gene is possibly TRBD2 (6 bases). The CDR3 contains 15 residues. Looked up from germline, CDR1 is SGHTA and CDR2 is FQGNSA. Trimming took off 7 bases at V and 2 bases at J, with 16 bases between the two ends. The CDR3: CASMSGTGTTDTQYF. The DNA of the CDR3 is TGTGCCAGCATGTCCGGGACTGGAACCACAGATACGCAGTATTTT.

The chain employs TRBV18 and TRBJ1-5; TRBD1 agrees at 10 bases. The trim removed 3 bases at V and 7 bases at J, leaving 6 bases unmatched. Germline loops: CDR1 KGHSH, CDR2 LQKENI. There are 15 residues in the CDR3. CDR3 nucleotides: TGTGCCAGCTCACCCGGGACAGGGGTTGGACAGCCCCAGCATTTT. Its protein product is CASSPGTGVGQPQHF.

The gene calls are TRBV28 and TRBJ1-4; a weak D match, TRBD1 (6 bases). Deletions cut 3 bases from V and 5 bases from J, with 13 bases between. The CDR3 sequence is 15 residues long. Germline assignment: CDR1 MDHEN and CDR2 SYDVKM. The CDR3 is CASSFGSQGNEKLFF. In DNA, the CDR3 is TGTGCCAGCAGTTTTGGCTCTCAGGGGAATGAAAAACTGTTTTTT. Based on the CDR3 plus reference TRBV28 and TRBJ1-4, the full variable domain is DVKVTQSSRYLVKRTGEKVFLECVQDMDHENMFWYRQDPGLGLRLIYFSYDVKMKEKGDIPEGYSVSREKKERFSLILESASTNQTSMYLCASSFGSQGNEKLFFGSGTQLSVL.

This clone was counted a single time. The chain carries TRBV2 and TRBJ2-5, with 9 bases that match TRBD2. Germline V gene sequence: CDR1 SNHLY, CDR2 FYNNEI. V gave up 5 bases and J gave up 3 bases; unmatched junction bases: 7. This CDR3 region has 15 residues. CDR3 region: CASSRETSGKETQYF. The CDR3 DNA reads TGTGCCAGCAGTCGGGAGACTAGCGGTAAAGAGACCCAGTACTTC.

The chain combines TRBV20-1 with TRBJ2-5; the match to TRBD2 covers 7 bases. Germline assignment: CDR1 DFQATT and CDR2 SNEGSKA (reference sequence). The CDR3 consists of 14 residues. The J segment lost 5 bases and the V segment lost 3 bases, leaving 9 bases of the junction unmatched. The CDR3: CSASRSGAGETQYF. Here the CDR3 DNA reads TGCAGTGCTAGTAGGAGCGGGGCTGGGGAGACCCAGTACTTC.

The V gene is TRBV4-3, the J gene TRBJ2-3; tentatively, D is TRBD1 (7 bases). V was pared by 5 bases and J by 10 bases, with 13 bases between. Germline CDR1 LGHNA, CDR2 YSLEER. CDR3 length: 12 residues. CDR3 sequence reads: CASSAQGEAQYF. The DNA for the CDR3 is TGCGCCAGCAGCGCCCAGGGGGAGGCGCAGTATTTT.

This clone appeared a single time. The chain is built from TRBV6-5 and TRBJ2-1, with 7 nucleotides matching TRBD2. The CDR3 covers 15 residues. Looked up from germline, CDR1 is MNHEY and CDR2 is SVGAGI. J lost 7 bases, V lost 2 bases, and 8 bases had no gene match. CDR3 amino acids: CASSYIRAGPNEQFF. In DNA form, the CDR3 reads TGTGCCAGCAGTTACATCCGAGCGGGGCCGAATGAGCAGTTCTTC.

The table lists this clone with a few counts. The V call is TRBV19, the J call TRBJ1-1; unclear D gene. CDR1 is LNHDA, CDR2 SQIVND, per germline (reference sequence). V lost 7 bases and J 0 bases, leaving 12 bases between the germline ends. The CDR3 consists of 14 residues. In DNA, the CDR3 is TGTGCCAGTACGTCTAGACAAATGAACACTGAAGCTTTCTTT. It specifies CASTSRQMNTEAFF.

This clone appeared once. The CDR3 loop is CSVAPGQADRELFF. The CDR3, as DNA: TGCAGCGTCGCTCCAGGACAGGCCGACCGGGAGCTGTTTTTT. The rearrangement links TRBV29-1 to TRBJ2-2; 7 nucleotides agree with TRBD1. From germline, CDR1 is SQVTM and CDR2 ANQGSEA. The CDR3 is 14 residues long. V was pared by 6 bases and J by 9 bases, with 13 bases of the junction left unmatched.

As for this clone: The sample holds other DNA sequences that translate to the same CDR3. The chain is built from TRBV3-1 (or the pseudogene TRBV3-2) and TRBJ1-5; D unresolved. Germline V gene data show CDR1 as LGHDT and CDR2 as YNNKEL (reference sequence). The CDR3 sequence is 15 residues long. V was pared by 3 bases and J by 0 bases, with 9 bases between. The CDR3 DNA follows: TGTGCCAGCAGCCAGAACAGTTATAGCAATCAGCCCCAGCATTTT. Its protein is CASSQNSYSNQPQHF.

J is TRBJ2-1 and V is TRBV7-2, with 9 bases fitting TRBD1. Germline CDR1 and CDR2: SGHTA and FQGNSA. There are 15 residues in the CDR3. Germline trimming cut 5 bases from V and 2 bases from J; bases unmatched to any gene: 4. The CDR3 sequence is CASSKQGAPYNEQFF. CDR3 DNA: TGTGCCAGCAGCAAACAGGGGGCGCCCTACAATGAGCAGTTCTTC.

The rearrangement uses TRBV7-9 and TRBJ1-5; unclear D gene. V was shortened by 3 bases and J by 7 bases, with 7 bases between the two germline ends. The CDR3 consists of 12 residues. Germline V CDR1 and CDR2: SEHNR, FQNEAQ (reference sequence). CDR3 nucleotides: TGTGCCAGCAGCTTCCAGGAGCAGCCCCAGCATTTT. Translated: CASSFQEQPQHF.

The chain carries TRBV9 and TRBJ1-3; weak D call: TRBD1 (5 bases). This CDR3 spans 17 amino acids. The V and J ends lost 4 bases and 0 bases respectively, with 17 bases between them. The germline V gene encodes CDR1 SGDLS and CDR2 YYNGEE. The CDR3 is CASSSSMGGSSGNTIYF. The CDR3 nucleotides read TGTGCCAGCAGCTCTTCTATGGGGGGTAGCTCTGGAAACACCATATATTTT.

The chain combines TRBV6-2 or TRBV6-3 with TRBJ1-1; no clear D. The V and J ends lost 6 bases and 10 bases respectively, with 18 bases between them. CDR1 and CDR2 from the germline V gene are MNHEY and SVGEGT. The CDR3 is 13 residues long. The CDR3 loop reads CASSASALFGAFF. CDR3 sequence (DNA): TGTGCCAGCAGCGCGTCAGCTTTGTTTGGAGCTTTCTTT.

This clone was seen just once. The V and J genes are TRBV28 and TRBJ2-3, with D hard to call. There are 15 residues in the CDR3. In germline, CDR1 is MDHEN, CDR2 SYDVKM. Trimming took off 3 bases at V and 0 bases at J, with 10 bases between the two ends. The CDR3 region has the DNA TGTGCCAGCAGTTTTGGGGTGGGTAGCACAGATACGCAGTATTTT. It translates to CASSFGVGSTDTQYF.

This clone was recorded only once. The rearrangement joins TRBV7-6 to TRBJ2-7; 8 nucleotides line up with TRBD1. The CDR3 is 15 amino acids. The V and J ends lost 1 base and 7 bases, in that order; junction bases with no gene match: 9. The V gene's germline CDR1 is SGHVS and CDR2 FNYEAQ. DNA for the CDR3: TGTGCCAGCAGCTTAGGTCAGGGGGCTGAGGGTGAGCAGTACTTC. Protein: CASSLGQGAEGEQYF.

The rearrangement joins TRBV28 to TRBJ1-4; D uncertain. CDR1 is MDHEN, CDR2 SYDVKM, per germline. The V end was cut by 5 bases, the J end by 14 bases, with 21 bases between. This CDR3 is 14 amino acids long. CDR3 amino acids: CASSRIATNEWLFF. In DNA form, the CDR3 reads TGTGCCAGCAGTCGCATTGCAACTAATGAATGGCTGTTTTTT. The variable domain in full, completed from reference TRBV28 and TRBJ1-4, reads DVKVTQSSRYLVKRTGEKVFLECVQDMDHENMFWYRQDPGLGLRLIYFSYDVKMKEKGDIPEGYSVSREKKERFSLILESASTNQTSMYLCASSRIATNEWLFFGSGTQLSVL.

The rearrangement uses TRBV5-1 and TRBJ1-4; TRBD1 aligns across 7 bases. CDR1 and CDR2 from the germline V gene are SGHRS and YFSETQ. CDR3 length equals 13 residues. With V trimmed by 4 bases and J by 8 bases, 5 bases remained unmatched. Written as DNA, the CDR3 is TGCGCCAGCAGCCGACAGGGCGAAGAAAAACTGTTTTTT. Amino acid sequence: CASSRQGEEKLFF. Filled out from reference TRBV5-1 and TRBJ1-4, the complete variable domain reads KAGVTQTPRYLIKTRGQQVTLSCSPISGHRSVSWYQQTPGQGLQFLFEYFSETQRNKGNFPGRFSGRQFSNSRSEMNVSTLELGDSALYLCASSRQGEEKLFFGSGTQLSVL.

This sequence joins TRBV28 and TRBJ1-1; TRBD1 matches 10 bases. V lost 5 bases to trimming and J lost 1 base; unmatched junction nucleotides: 4. The CDR3 runs 15 residues. Germline CDR1 is MDHEN and CDR2 is SYDVKM. For the CDR3, the DNA is TGTGCCAGCAGTCCGTGGACAGGGGGGAACACTGAAGCTTTCTTT. Translating it yields CASSPWTGGNTEAFF.

V and J are TRBV28 and TRBJ2-7; tentative D call: TRBD2 (6 bases). The CDR3 has 14 amino acids. CDR1 is MDHEN and CDR2 is SYDVKM in the germline V gene. Trimming cost V 5 bases and J 4 bases, with 15 bases left between them. DNA of the CDR3: TGTGCCAGCAGTCCGGAGGGCTTGGTTTACGAGCAGTACTTC. Translation gives CASSPEGLVYEQYF. The variable domain in full, completed from reference TRBV28 and TRBJ2-7, reads DVKVTQSSRYLVKRTGEKVFLECVQDMDHENMFWYRQDPGLGLRLIYFSYDVKMKEKGDIPEGYSVSREKKERFSLILESASTNQTSMYLCASSPEGLVYEQYFGPGTRLTVT.

The chain couples TRBV10-3 to TRBJ2-7; a weak D match, TRBD1 (6 bases). V gave up 9 bases and J gave up 3 bases, with 9 bases separating them. There are 11 residues in the CDR3. Per germline, CDR1 ENHRY and CDR2 SYGVKD. As DNA, the CDR3 is TGTGCCATGGGGGCTAACTACGAGCAGTACTTC. As protein: CAMGANYEQYF.

V and J are TRBV6-2 or TRBV6-3 and TRBJ2-1; D uncertain. Germline V gives CDR1 MNHEY, CDR2 SVGEGT. V was trimmed by 0 bases and J by 5 bases, leaving 11 bases between them. The CDR3 loop spans 15 amino acids. The CDR3 spells CASSYSRRPNNEQFF. CDR3 sequence (DNA): TGTGCCAGCAGTTACTCGCGGAGACCAAACAATGAGCAGTTCTTC.

DNA for the CDR3: TGTGCCAGCTCACCACCAGGGAAGGTCACCTACGAGCAGTACTTC. Its translation is CASSPPGKVTYEQYF. The chain links TRBV18 to TRBJ2-7; D ambiguous. This CDR3 spans 15 amino acids. V was cut by 0 bases and J by 2 bases, with 11 bases left in between. CDR1 and CDR2 (germline): KGHSH, LQKENI.

The DNA of the CDR3 is TGTGCCAGCAGCCCGAGGGGGGGCAGGGGGAAATCACCCCTCCACTTT. Its protein is CASSPRGGRGKSPLHF. V usage is TRBV7-9 and J usage is TRBJ1-6; 7 nucleotides match TRBD1. Germline V gene sequence: CDR1 SEHNR, CDR2 FQNEAQ (reference sequence). This CDR3 spans 16 amino acids. The V segment lost 5 bases and the J segment 10 bases; nucleotides outside the gene matches: 14.